This T cell receptor (beta chain) was recorded in a study of T-cell reconstitution after alpha-beta-depleted transplantation in children (dated by TCRdb to 2015 to 2016). Context from the whole study: Using TCR repertoire profiling, the study quantitatively followed how T-cell immune reconstitution unfolded in children after TCRalphabeta/CD19-depleted allogeneic hematopoietic cell transplantation.

Counted from cysteine to phenylalanine, this CDR3 has 13 amino acids. Only the CDR3 portion is preserved as DNA: 39 bases, with reading frame beginning at the first base. The paper's findings and limits, for the study overall: In some patients, the high TCRbeta diversity seen at day 60 was put down to recipient T cells and intrathymic progenitors that had survived conditioning. The frequencies of hyperexpanded clones fell over the following months, and after one year, T-cell counts and TCRbeta diversity were mostly attributed to newly produced T cells. The apparently early alphabetaT-cell count recovery about two months after transplant was reportedly dependent on only several hundred rapidly expanded clones derived from non-depleted graft cells.

The treatment or condition label, read with the paper, signifies: allogeneic hematopoietic cell transplantation with graft depleted of TCRalphabeta T cells and CD19 B cells. The transplant recipients were children given TCRalphabeta/CD19-depleted allogeneic hematopoietic cell grafts. The receptor library was made with PCR. Instrument on record: Illumina HiSeq 2500. TCR library preparation used molecular barcoding, with unique molecular identifiers applied to normalize quantification of the TCRbeta repertoire. TCRdb ran its own pipeline on the public reads, namely fastp trimming at Q25 and MiXCR clone calling, and kept in-frame beta chains. Rows with one shared CDR3 protein collapse into an entry with the most common genes and DNA. In this sample the table shows 670,000 or so distinct CDR3 sequences, about 12% of which occur a single time. About 0.77% of the sample goes to the ten largest clones. Comments on this clonotype: The clone's antigen remains unknown. No much larger clone is present one base from it, and per-base qualities are unavailable.

The specimen was PBMCs, collected before TCRalphabeta/CD19-depleted stem cell transplant. The chain is made from TRBV21-1 and TRBJ1-2; TRBD1 was called by the table and not checked on the DNA. TRBV21-1 is labeled a pseudogene. The receptor was derived from a girl aged 2-10 years with congenital amegakaryocytic thrombocytopenia, due to receive a stem cell transplant. The sequenced DNA: TGTGCAGGCCCCGGGGGCCGATCGAATGGCTACACCTTC. It encodes CAGPGGRSNGYTF.